The rows below give T cell receptor beta chains drawn from one sample of a study of blood T cell repertoires in COVID-19. Libraries were prepared by immunoSEQ multiplex PCR; TCRdb keeps only in-frame clonotypes and omits some of them. This sample yields roughly 20,000 clones, of which approximately 90% are seen a single time; around 10% belongs to the top ten. Source material: peripheral blood. Every receptor here comes from a human donor in a cohort sampled during active COVID-19. Each CDR3 is given with its conserved first and last residue. Fields, in order: J gene, clone size, D gene, V gene, CDR3 protein, CDR3 DNA. D genes are given only for firm matches. Size tells how often a clone was seen (once, few, many) or the class of an expanded clone, and some rows leave it out.

TRBJ2-2 NA NA TRBV6-5 CASSAGTATGELFF TGTGCCAGCTCCGCGGGGACAGCGACCGGGGAGCTGTTTTTT
TRBJ1-1 once NA TRBV27 CASSFRVATEAFF TGTGCCAGCAGCTTCAGGGTAGCCACTGAAGCTTTCTTT
TRBJ1-1 NA NA TRBV6-5 CASPSQGRGAFF TGTGCCAGCCCAAGCCAGGGCCGCGGAGCTTTCTTT
TRBJ1-1 NA TRBD1 TRBV7-2 CASSSETGGTNTEAFF TGTGCCAGCAGCTCAGAGACAGGGGGCACGAACACTGAAGCTTTCTTT
TRBJ2-7 few TRBD1 TRBV7-2 CASSLGEGARYF TGTGCCAGCAGCTTAGGAGAGGGGGCGAGGTACTTC
TRBJ2-1 once NA TRBV21-1 CASSKSLAGDGRGDNEQFF TGTGCCAGCAGCAAATCTCTAGCGGGAGACGGTCGGGGTGACAATGAGCAGTTCTTC
TRBJ2-7 NA NA TRBV5-1 CASSLGGDPYEQYF TGCGCCAGCAGCTTGGGAGGAGACCCCTACGAGCAGTACTTC
TRBJ1-2 NA NA TRBV5-1 CASSLTDYGYTF TGCGCCAGCAGCTTAACTGACTATGGCTACACCTTC
TRBJ1-1 NA NA TRBV2 CASSEGGLLF TGTGCCAGCAGTGAGGGGGGTCTCCTCTTT
TRBJ1-2 NA TRBD1 TRBV4-2 CASSQDRDRGDYGYTF TGTGCCAGCAGCCAAGACAGGGACAGGGGCGACTATGGCTACACCTTC
TRBJ2-7 medium-sized TRBD1 TRBV19 CASSTHDRGKDEQYF TGTGCCAGTAGTACCCACGACAGGGGGAAGGACGAGCAGTACTTC
TRBJ2-6 NA NA TRBV5-1 CASSPRQRSGANVLTF TGCGCCAGCAGCCCTCGACAACGCTCTGGGGCCAACGTCCTGACTTTC
TRBJ2-6 once NA TRBV20-1 CSASSWGGGSGANVLTF TGCAGTGCTAGTAGTTGGGGCGGCGGCTCTGGGGCCAACGTCCTGACTTTC
TRBJ1-4 NA NA TRBV5-1 CASSYPGNEKLFF TGCGCCAGCTCCTACCCAGGAAATGAAAAACTGTTTTTT
TRBJ2-3 NA NA TRBV6-6 CASSYQDTQYF TGTGCCAGCAGTTACCAGGATACGCAGTATTTT
TRBJ2-1 NA TRBD2 TRBV5-4 CASSPRLAGGRNEQFF TGTGCCAGCAGCCCACGACTAGCGGGAGGGAGGAATGAGCAGTTCTTC
TRBJ1-5 NA TRBD1 TRBV29-1 CSVTGGLEQPQHF TGCAGCGTAACAGGGGGCTTAGAACAGCCCCAGCATTTT
TRBJ2-1 few NA TRBV29-1 CSVERGSSYNEQFF TGCAGCGTTGAGCGGGGCAGCTCCTACAATGAGCAGTTCTTC
TRBJ1-1 NA NA TRBV6-4 CASSQNGPEGDTEAFF TGTGCCAGCAGTCAAAATGGGCCGGAGGGTGACACTGAAGCTTTCTTT
TRBJ1-4 NA NA TRBV5-1 CASSLDFATNEKLFF TGCGCCAGCAGCTTGGATTTCGCAACTAATGAAAAACTGTTTTTT
TRBJ2-1 NA NA TRBV7-3 CASSSNVGGLDEQFF TGTGCCAGCAGCTCCAACGTGGGGGGGCTCGATGAGCAGTTCTTC
TRBJ1-5 NA TRBD1 TRBV7-9 CASSRTGDSNQPQHF TGTGCCAGCAGCCGGACAGGGGATAGCAATCAGCCCCAGCATTTT
TRBJ1-1 NA NA TRBV7-9 CASIQPFGLGDTEAFF TGTGCCAGCATCCAACCATTCGGGCTCGGGGACACTGAAGCTTTCTTT
TRBJ2-3 NA NA TRBV12-3/TRBV12-4 CASSLGQTTQYF TGTGCCAGCAGTCTCGGACAGACAACGCAGTATTTT
TRBJ1-1 NA NA TRBV10-3 CAISVQNANTEAFF TGTGCCATCAGTGTGCAGAACGCGAACACTGAAGCTTTCTTT
TRBJ2-7 NA TRBD2 TRBV19 CASSSHSTSGGTPYEQYF TGTGCCAGTAGTTCGCATTCCACTAGCGGGGGTACACCGTACGAGCAGTACTTC
TRBJ2-3 NA TRBD1 TRBV28 CASNTPTQGAGTDTQYF TGTGCCAGCAACACCCCGACACAGGGGGCGGGGACAGATACGCAGTATTTT
TRBJ1-1 NA NA TRBV30 CAWNSDTEAFF TGTGCCTGGAATTCCGACACTGAAGCTTTCTTT
TRBJ2-5 NA TRBD1 TRBV7-2 CASLRDSYLGETQYF TGTGCCAGTTTAAGGGACAGCTACCTGGGCGAGACCCAGTACTTC
TRBJ1-2 NA TRBD1 TRBV14 CASSQVTGFGGYTF TGTGCCAGCAGCCAAGTGACAGGGTTTGGTGGCTACACCTTC
TRBJ2-7 NA TRBD1 TRBV6-4 CASSEGTGGPYEQYF TGTGCCAGCAGTGAAGGGACAGGGGGCCCCTACGAGCAGTACTTC
TRBJ2-1 NA TRBD2 TRBV6-2/TRBV6-3 CASSYPTGLAGARYNEQFF TGTGCCAGCAGTTACCCGACGGGACTAGCGGGAGCTAGGTACAATGAGCAGTTCTTC
TRBJ2-2 once TRBD2 TRBV6-5 CASVREGIGTGELFF TGTGCCAGCGTTAGGGAGGGCATCGGCACCGGGGAGCTGTTTTTT
TRBJ2-1 once NA TRBV6-6 CASSSRGEQFF TGTGCCAGCAGTTCCCGGGGTGAGCAGTTCTTC
TRBJ1-3 once NA TRBV9 CASSPGTNTFGGTIYF TGTGCCAGCAGCCCCGGGACTAACACTTTTGGTGGCACCATATATTTT
TRBJ1-1 NA TRBD1 TRBV12-3/TRBV12-4 CASSRGNFAEAFF TGTGCCAGCAGCAGGGGGAACTTCGCTGAAGCTTTCTTT
TRBJ2-3 NA TRBD2 TRBV3-1/TRBV3-2 CASSQEWASGRTDTQYF TGTGCCAGCAGCCAAGAATGGGCTAGCGGGAGAACAGATACGCAGTATTTT
TRBJ2-5 NA NA TRBV5-5 CASSFVAESPGETQYF TGTGCCAGCAGCTTCGTTGCTGAGTCTCCGGGAGAGACCCAGTACTTC
TRBJ1-1 NA TRBD1 TRBV18 CASSYSDRGEAFF TGTGCCAGCTCATACTCCGACAGGGGGGAAGCTTTCTTT
TRBJ2-1 NA TRBD2 TRBV10-3 CAISQREENEQFF TGTGCCATCAGCCAGCGGGAGGAAAATGAGCAGTTCTTC
TRBJ2-7 NA NA TRBV30 CAWSTVGYEQYF TGTGCCTGGAGTACAGTGGGCTACGAGCAGTACTTC
TRBJ2-7 NA NA TRBV19 CASRPYSGGPPSEQYF TGTGCCAGTAGGCCTTATAGTGGCGGGCCTCCTTCCGAGCAGTACTTC
TRBJ1-3 NA NA TRBV5-4 CASSTGQPSGNTIYF TGTGCCAGCAGCACGGGACAACCTTCTGGAAACACCATATATTTT